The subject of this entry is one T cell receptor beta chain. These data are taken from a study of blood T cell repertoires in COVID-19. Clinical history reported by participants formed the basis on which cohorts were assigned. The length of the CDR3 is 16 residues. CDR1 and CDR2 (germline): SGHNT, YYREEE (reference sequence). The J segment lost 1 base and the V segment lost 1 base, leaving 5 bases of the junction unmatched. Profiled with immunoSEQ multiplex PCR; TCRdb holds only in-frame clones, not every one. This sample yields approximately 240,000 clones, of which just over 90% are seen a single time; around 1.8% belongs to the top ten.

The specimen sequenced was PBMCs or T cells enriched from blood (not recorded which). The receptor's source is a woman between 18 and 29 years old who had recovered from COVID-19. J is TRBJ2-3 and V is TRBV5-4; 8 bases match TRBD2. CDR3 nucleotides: TGTGCCAGCAGCTTGCAAGGACTAGCCCGCACAGATACGCAGTATTTT. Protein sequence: CASSLQGLARTDTQYF.